This T cell receptor beta chain was captured in a study of shared clonotypes between healthy human individuals. Broader study findings: Of the naive CD4 clonotypes, around 4.9% were shared across a handful of donors. Among donors, clonotype sharing was expected to be affected by sequencing depth.

Nashville, Tennessee was home to all donors, who were Caucasian adults. A note on this clone: Its antigen is as yet unknown.

Per germline, CDR1 MRHNA and CDR2 SNTAGT. V was clipped by 3 bases and J by 3 bases, with 13 bases between them. CDR3 length: 15 residues. The run depth of the assay was deep. Clones were read by immunoSEQ multiplex PCR, and TCRdb kept only the in-frame ones, dropping some. The sample yields approximately 980,000 clones, roughly 72% seen once. The chain has TRBV6-4 and TRBJ2-3; D unclear. The sequence was collected from a man between 18 and 29 years old in good health. The material sequenced was memory CD4+ T cells sorted from blood. Subset meaning: CD45RA-negative fraction. As DNA, the CDR3 is TGTGCCAGCAGTGAAGGATCTTTCGTGACAGATACGCAGTATTTT. Translation: CASSEGSFVTDTQYF.